The T cell receptor (beta chain) described here comes from a study of CD39 and CD103 CD8 tumor-infiltrating T cells. This CDR3 contains 15 residues. Trimming removed 6 bases at V and 4 bases at J, with 19 bases between. The germline V gene has CDR1 MDHEN and CDR2 SYDVKM. Sequenced by immunoSEQ multiplex PCR; TCRdb stores in-frame clones only, minus some. There are a few thousand clones in the sample; roughly 63% occur only once, and roughly 25% lies in the top ten. This chain uses TRBV28 with TRBJ2-7; a weak D match, TRBD2 (5 bases). The source material was CD39- CD103- CD8+ T cells sorted from the tumor. The subset here: CD103-CD39- double-negative CD45RA- CD8 T cells. This clonotype was sampled from a human donor with head and neck squamous cell carcinoma. In DNA, the CDR3 is TGTGCCAGCAGGACGACACTAGGTTTAAGGTACGAGCAGTACTTC. Encoded protein: CASRTTLGLRYEQYF. Combining the CDR3 with reference TRBV28 and TRBJ2-7 gives the whole variable domain DVKVTQSSRYLVKRTGEKVFLECVQDMDHENMFWYRQDPGLGLRLIYFSYDVKMKEKGDIPEGYSVSREKKERFSLILESASTNQTSMYLCASRTTLGLRYEQYFGPGTRLTVT.